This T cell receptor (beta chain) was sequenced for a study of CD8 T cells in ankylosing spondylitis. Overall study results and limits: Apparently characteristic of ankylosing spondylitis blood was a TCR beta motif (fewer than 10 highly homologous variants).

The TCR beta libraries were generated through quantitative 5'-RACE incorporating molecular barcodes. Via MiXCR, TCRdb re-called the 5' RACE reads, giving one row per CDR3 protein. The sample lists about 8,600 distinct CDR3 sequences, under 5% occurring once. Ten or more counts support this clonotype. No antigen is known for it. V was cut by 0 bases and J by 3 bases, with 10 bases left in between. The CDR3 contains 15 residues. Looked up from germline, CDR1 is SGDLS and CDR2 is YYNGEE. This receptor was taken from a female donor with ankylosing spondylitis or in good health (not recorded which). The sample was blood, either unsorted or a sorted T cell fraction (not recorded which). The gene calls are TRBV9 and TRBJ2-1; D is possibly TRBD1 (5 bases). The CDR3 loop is CASSVARTSYNEQFF. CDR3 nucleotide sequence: TGTGCCAGCAGCGTAGCCCGGACAAGCTACAATGAGCAGTTCTTC.